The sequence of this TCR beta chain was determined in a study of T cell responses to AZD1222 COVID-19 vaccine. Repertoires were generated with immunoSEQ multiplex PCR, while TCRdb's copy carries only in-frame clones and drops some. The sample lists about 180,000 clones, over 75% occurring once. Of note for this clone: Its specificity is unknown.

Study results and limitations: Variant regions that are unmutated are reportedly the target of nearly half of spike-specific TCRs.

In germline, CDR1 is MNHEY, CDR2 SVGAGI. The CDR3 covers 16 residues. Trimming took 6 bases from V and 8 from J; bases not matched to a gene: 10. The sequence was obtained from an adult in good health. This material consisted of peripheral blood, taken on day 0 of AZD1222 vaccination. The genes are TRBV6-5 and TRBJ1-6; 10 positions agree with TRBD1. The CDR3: CASSYLPGTGDSPLHF. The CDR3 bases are TGTGCCAGCAGCTACCTTCCCGGGACAGGGGATTCACCCCTCCACTTT.